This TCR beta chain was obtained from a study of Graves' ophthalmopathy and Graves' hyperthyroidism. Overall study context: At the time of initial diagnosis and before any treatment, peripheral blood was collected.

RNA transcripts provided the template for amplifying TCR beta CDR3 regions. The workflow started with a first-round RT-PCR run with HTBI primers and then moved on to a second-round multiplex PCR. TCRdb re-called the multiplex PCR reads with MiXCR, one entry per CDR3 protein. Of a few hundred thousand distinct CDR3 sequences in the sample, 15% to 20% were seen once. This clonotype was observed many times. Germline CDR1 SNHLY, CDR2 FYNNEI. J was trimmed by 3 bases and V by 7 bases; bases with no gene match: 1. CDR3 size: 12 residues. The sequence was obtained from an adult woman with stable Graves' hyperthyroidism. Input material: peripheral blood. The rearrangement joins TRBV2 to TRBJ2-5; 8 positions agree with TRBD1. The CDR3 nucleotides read TGTGCCAGCACGGGACAGGAAGAGACCCAGTACTTC. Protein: CASTGQEETQYF.